These 31 T cell receptor beta chains share one sample of origin, sequenced in a study of T cell clonality in common variable immunodeficiency. Using immunoSEQ multiplex PCR, the repertoire was profiled, and TCRdb retains in-frame clones only, with some absent. Altogether around 40,000 clones were found in the sample, and no singletons occur. Findings and caveats of the study: Reportedly, TCR beta sequences from common variable immunodeficiency showed fewer deletions and N-nucleotide insertions.

No antigen has been identified for these receptors. The sample consisted of peripheral blood mononuclear cells. All receptors come from a human donor with common variable immunodeficiency.

This clone has just a few counts. The read terminates 3 residues before the CDR3 end, so the remaining end is supplied by the germline J gene. The J gene is TRBJ1-6, the V gene TRBV2, with 8 bases matching TRBD1. This CDR3 comprises 16 residues. V trimming: 4 bases; J trimming: 10 bases; junction bases outside the gene matches: 12. Germline V gene data show CDR1 as SNHLY and CDR2 as FYNNEI. The CDR3 is CASSVHGQGVVSPLHF. CDR3 DNA, as far as it was read: TGTGCCAGCAGTGTCCACGGACAGGGTGTCGTATCACCC.

This clone was counted at least ten times. The missing CDR3 end, 3 residues past where the read stops, is filled in from the germline J gene. This sequence joins TRBV7-2 and TRBJ2-7; a possible D gene is TRBD2 (6 bases). The CDR3 consists of 14 residues. CDR1 is SGHTA and CDR2 is FQGNSA in the germline V gene. V was clipped by 6 bases and J by 2 bases, with 14 bases between them. CDR3 sequence reads: CASSRARTTYEQYF. The sequenced CDR3 bases are TGTGCCAGCAGTAGGGCTAGGACTACCTACGAG. Using reference TRBV7-2 and TRBJ2-7 for the parts outside the CDR3, the full variable domain is GAGVSQSPSNKVTEKGKDVELRCDPISGHTALYWYRQSLGQGLEFLIYFQGNSAPDKSGLPSDRFSAERTGGSVSTLTIQRTQQEDSAVYLCASSRARTTYEQYFGPGTRLTVT.

Ten or more counts support this clone. The observed sequence ends 3 residues before the CDR3 terminus, with the missing tail filled in from the germline J gene. The genes are TRBV30 and TRBJ2-7, with TRBD1 matching 10 bases. The CDR3 is made up of 15 amino acids. Germline CDR1 reads GTSNPN; CDR2 reads SVGIG (reference sequence). Unmatched junction bases numbered 7, after V lost 0 bases and J lost 5 bases. The covered CDR3 bases are TGTGCCTGGAGTGTGGGAGGGACAGGGGCCCACGAG. The encoded protein is CAWSVGGTGAHE. The whole CDR3 region reads CAWSVGGTGAHEQYF.

This clone was counted at least ten times. The part of the CDR3 DNA that was read is TGCAGCGTTGACCAGAATGGC. Protein product: CSVDQNG. The whole CDR3 is CSVDQNGYTF. This rearrangement joins TRBV29-1 to TRBJ1-2; D remains ambiguous. The observed sequence ends 3 residues before the CDR3 terminus, with the missing tail filled in from the germline J gene. CDR3 length: 10 amino acids. The V end was cut by 3 bases, the J end by 6 bases, with 5 bases between. The germline CDR1 and CDR2 sequences are SQVTM and ANQGSEA. Complete variable domain (other parts from reference TRBV29-1 and TRBJ1-2): SAVISQKPSRDICQRGTSLTIQCQVDSQVTMMFWYRQQPGQSLTLIATANQGSEATYESGFVIDKFPISRPNLTFSTLTVSNMSPEDSSIYLCSVDQNGYTFGSGTRLTVV.

Regarding this clone: The sequenced fragment ends 3 residues before the CDR3 boundary, so the rest is inferred from the germline J gene. V gene TRBV11-2 combines with J gene TRBJ2-5; D is undetermined. Between the trimmed V and J ends, which lost 0 bases and 5 bases, there was a span of 7 bases. The CDR3 extends over 13 amino acids. Germline CDR1 is SGHAT and CDR2 is FQNNGV. CDR3 DNA (partial): TGTGCCAGCAGCTTAGATCCCCGGGAGACC. As protein: CASSLDPRET. The whole CDR3 is CASSLDPRETQYF.

This clone has a count of ten or more. The CDR3 end falls 3 residues outside the read, so it is completed with the germline J gene. J is TRBJ1-2 and V is TRBV29-1; D gene uncertain. V lost 2 bases to trimming and J lost 6 bases, with 16 bases between them. CDR3 length: 14 residues. Germline V gene lookup returns CDR1 SQVTM and CDR2 ANQGSEA. Here the CDR3 reads CSVESGRSAHGYTF. CDR3 DNA (partial): TGCAGCGTTGAATCTGGGCGCTCGGCCCATGGC.

This clone has a handful of counts. Coverage ceases 3 residues before the CDR3 finishes, and the germline J gene fills in the end. The chain is built from TRBV6-1 and TRBJ2-7; 10 positions agree with TRBD1. Germline-derived CDR1 and CDR2 are MNHNS and SASEGT. This CDR3 spans 17 amino acids. Trimming at V came to 2 bases and at J to 6 bases, leaving 13 bases not matched to a gene. The CDR3 bases that were read are TGTGCCAGCAGTGAAACTCCGGGACAGGGGAAGAATGGCGAG. Translating it yields CASSETPGQGKNGE. The full CDR3 reads CASSETPGQGKNGEQYF.

In regard to this clone: The CDR3 end lies 3 residues beyond the end of the read and is filled in from the germline J gene. This chain joins TRBV2 and TRBJ2-2, with 9 bases identical to TRBD2. The germline CDR1 and CDR2 sequences are SNHLY and FYNNEI. The CDR3 is made up of 15 amino acids. Trimming cost V 6 bases and J 6 bases; bases outside gene matches: 8. The CDR3 bases that were read are TGTGCCAGCAGGCGGGGGGCGGGAGGGCCCGGGGAG. It is translated as CASRRGAGGPGE. The full CDR3 is CASRRGAGGPGELFF.

This clone showed up many times. Sequencing ends 3 residues short of the CDR3 end; the germline J gene provides the rest. The V call is TRBV2, the J call TRBJ1-5; TRBD1 matches at 8 bases. Unmatched junction bases numbered 2, after V lost 5 bases and J lost 5 bases. The germline CDR1 and CDR2 sequences are SNHLY and FYNNEI. The CDR3 is 13 residues long. Partial CDR3 DNA: TGTGCCAGCAGTAAGGACAGGGATCAGCCC. Translated: CASSKDRDQP. The whole CDR3 region reads CASSKDRDQPQHF.

About this clone: The observed sequence ends 3 residues before the CDR3 terminus, with the missing tail filled in from the germline J gene. The chain uses TRBV6-1 and TRBJ2-7, with D hard to call. The CDR3 has 12 amino acids. Germline CDR1 is MNHNS and CDR2 is SASEGT. V was shortened by 6 bases and J by 3 bases, with 9 bases between the two germline ends. The CDR3 sequence: CASREQNYEQYF. Partial CDR3 DNA: TGTGCCAGCAGAGAACAGAACTACGAG.

This clone was detected ten times or more. The DNA ends 3 residues before the CDR3 does, and the rest of the CDR3 is filled in from the germline J gene. This chain links TRBV2 with TRBJ1-2; tentative D call: TRBD1 (6 bases). Germline V lookup: CDR1 SNHLY, CDR2 FYNNEI. The CDR3 covers 14 residues. The part of the CDR3 DNA that was read is TGTGCCAGCAGTGATAGGCTAACAGGGAAAGGC. Translating gives CASSDRLTGKG. The entire CDR3 is CASSDRLTGKGYTF.

This clone was detected a few times. Sequencing ends 3 residues short of the CDR3 end; the germline J gene provides the rest. The chain is built from TRBV20-1 and TRBJ2-7; a possible D gene is TRBD1 (5 bases). This CDR3 is built from 16 residues. The germline V and J ends were trimmed by 0 bases and 2 bases, with 17 bases remaining between them. Germline CDR1 DFQATT, CDR2 SNEGSKA (reference sequence). The sequenced CDR3 bases are TGCAGTGCTAGAGACTTACGACAGCCCAGCACCTACGAG. As protein: CSARDLRQPSTYE. The full CDR3 reads CSARDLRQPSTYEQYF.

Details on this clone: The read terminates 3 residues ahead of where the CDR3 ends, so the germline J gene completes it. V and J are TRBV11-2 and TRBJ2-7, with D unresolved. Germline V gene data show CDR1 as SGHAT and CDR2 as FQNNGV. This CDR3 comprises 14 residues. The V end was cut by 2 bases, the J end by 0 bases, with 8 bases between. CDR3: CASSLLQGSYEQYF. Partial CDR3 DNA: TGTGCCAGCAGCTTATTACAAGGCTCCTACGAG. Full variable domain (outside the CDR3, taken from reference TRBV11-2 and TRBJ2-7): EAGVAQSPRYKIIEKRQSVAFWCNPISGHATLYWYQQILGQGPKLLIQFQNNGVVDDSQLPKDRFSAERLKGVDSTLKIQPAKLEDSAVYLCASSLLQGSYEQYFGPGTRLTVT.

This clone has a count of ten or more. The read ends 3 residues before the CDR3 terminus; that terminus is restored from the germline J gene. This chain links TRBV30 with TRBJ2-2; possible D gene TRBD2, 5 bases. Germline V gene data show CDR1 as GTSNPN and CDR2 as SVGIG (reference sequence). V shed 5 bases and J shed 1 base, with 11 bases lying between them. The length of the CDR3 is 14 residues. Partial CDR3 DNA: TGTGCCTGGTCCAGTGGACTGAACACCGGGGAG. Translating gives CAWSSGLNTGE. The full CDR3 protein reads CAWSSGLNTGELFF.

This clone was seen ten or more times. Read coverage stops 3 residues before the CDR3 terminus; the germline J gene supplies the remainder. The chain links TRBV20-1 to TRBJ2-4; 7 bases fit TRBD1. The ends lost 0 bases at V and 3 bases at J; junction bases unmatched: 5. The CDR3 totals 15 residues. Looked up from germline, CDR1 is DFQATT and CDR2 is SNEGSKA (reference sequence). The covered CDR3 bases are TGCAGTGCTAGAGAACAGGGGATCGGCAAAAACATT. Its protein product is CSAREQGIGKNI. The whole CDR3 reads CSAREQGIGKNIQYF.

This clone has a count of ten or more. The junction departs from germline at one end; a sequencing error may be responsible. The read gets to within 3 residues of the CDR3 end, and the germline J gene fills in the rest. This sequence joins TRBV4-2 and TRBJ2-3; the D is unclear. CDR1 LGHNA and CDR2 YNFKEQ come from the germline V gene. This CDR3 region has 12 residues. The CDR3: CASSYRRDTQYF. CDR3 bases read: TGCGCCAGCAGCTACCGCAGGGATACG.

A few counts support this clone. At one boundary the junction diverges from the germline segment, which might be a read error. CDR3 DNA, as far as it was read: TGTGCCAGTAGTGGGGGCGTCTTCAGCTCCTATAATTCAACC. Amino acid sequence: CASSGGVFSSYNST. The CDR3 in its entirety is CASSGGVFSSYNSTLHF. The J gene is TRBJ1-6, the V gene TRBV19; D perhaps matches TRBD1 (6 bases). The read stops 3 residues short of the end of the CDR3; the missing end is completed from the germline J gene. Germline CDR1 and CDR2: LNHDA and SQIVND (reference sequence). The CDR3 totals 17 residues.

This clone has only a few counts. With the read ending 3 residues before the CDR3 end, the germline J gene is used to fill in that end. The chain couples TRBV7-3 to TRBJ2-2; the D gene is possibly TRBD1 (6 bases). The germline V gene has CDR1 SGHTA and CDR2 FQGTGA. The CDR3 loop spans 13 amino acids. Trimming shortened V by 4 bases and J by 7 bases, and 10 bases separated the two germline ends. The sequenced part of the CDR3 DNA is TGTGCCAGCAGCTCAGGGGATATCGGGGAG. It is translated as CASSSGDIGE. The whole CDR3 sequence reads CASSSGDIGELFF.

About this clone: The read is 3 residues too short to cover the CDR3 end, so that end is filled in from the germline J gene. The chain is built from TRBV20-1 and TRBJ2-7, with 9 bases that match TRBD2. Germline values: CDR1 DFQATT, CDR2 SNEGSKA (reference sequence). This CDR3 contains 15 residues. V was pared by 3 bases and J by 3 bases, with 9 bases of the junction left unmatched. Here the CDR3 reads CSARNPGLAYYEQYF. CDR3 DNA, as far as it was read: TGCAGTGCTAGGAATCCGGGACTAGCTTACTACGAG.

In its sample, this clone was seen a few times. The DNA ends 3 residues before the CDR3 does, and the rest of the CDR3 is filled in from the germline J gene. The rearrangement joins TRBV20-1 to TRBJ2-5; 11 nucleotides line up with TRBD2. The V and J ends lost 5 bases and 7 bases, in that order; junction bases with no gene match: 6. There are 13 residues in the CDR3. Germline V gene data show CDR1 as DFQATT and CDR2 as SNEGSKA (reference sequence). CDR3 in amino acids: CSAATSGKVTQYF. CDR3 DNA (partial): TGCAGTGCTGCGACTAGCGGGAAGGTGACC.

This clone has at least ten counts. The CDR3 goes on 3 residues after the read ends, and that part is filled in from the germline J gene. The genes are TRBV29-1 and TRBJ1-2; 7 positions agree with TRBD1. The ends lost 1 base at V and 4 bases at J; junction bases unmatched: 9. The CDR3 is made up of 15 amino acids. Germline assignment: CDR1 SQVTM and CDR2 ANQGSEA. The CDR3 sequence is CSVEAPTGKSYGYTF. The part of the CDR3 DNA that was read is TGCAGCGTTGAAGCGCCGACAGGGAAAAGCTATGGC.

In this sample, this clone turned up many times. The CDR3 is cut off 3 residues early in the read; its end comes from the germline J gene. This chain uses TRBV6-2 or TRBV6-3 with TRBJ2-5; D is unclear. CDR1 is MNHEY and CDR2 is SVGEGT in the germline V gene. Trimming pared 5 bases from V and 2 bases from J, leaving 9 bases between. The CDR3 has 13 residues. The sequenced part of the CDR3 DNA is TGTGCCAGCAGTCGAAGCTTACAAGAGACC. Amino acids: CASSRSLQET. The CDR3 reads in full as CASSRSLQETQYF.

With respect to this clone: The read halts 3 residues ahead of the CDR3 end, with the missing end drawn from the germline J gene. The V and J genes are TRBV2 and TRBJ2-5; TRBD2 aligns across 10 bases. The CDR3 spans 16 residues. J lost 4 bases, V lost 5 bases, and 10 bases had no gene match. Germline V gives CDR1 SNHLY, CDR2 FYNNEI. The CDR3 region is CASSRLSGRIGETQYF. The part of the CDR3 DNA that was read is TGTGCCAGCAGTCGTCTTAGCGGGAGGATAGGAGAGACC.

Worth noting for this clone: One end of the junction does not line up with germline, which may come from a read error. Read data end 3 residues before the CDR3 end; the end is taken from the germline J gene. V is TRBV7-9 and J is TRBJ2-7; 8 bases match TRBD1. CDR3 length equals 15 residues. Germline V CDR1 and CDR2: SEHNR, FQNEAQ (reference sequence). The CDR3 reads CASSKGQDLSSEQYF. CDR3 bases read: TGTGCCAGCAGCAAGGGACAGGACCTCTCCTCCGAG.

This clone occurred many times. CDR3 sequence reads: CASSLTLPTDTQYF. The DNA read from the CDR3 is TGTGCCAGCAGCTTAACCCTACCCACAGATACG. The V gene is TRBV7-2, the J gene TRBJ2-3, with D unclear. The sequenced fragment ends 3 residues before the CDR3 boundary, so the rest is inferred from the germline J gene. V lost 2 bases and J 2 bases, leaving 8 bases between the germline ends. Germline CDR1 SGHTA, CDR2 FQGNSA. The CDR3 contains 14 residues. The entire variable domain, with the rest obtained from reference TRBV7-2 and TRBJ2-3, is as follows: GAGVSQSPSNKVTEKGKDVELRCDPISGHTALYWYRQSLGQGLEFLIYFQGNSAPDKSGLPSDRFSAERTGGSVSTLTIQRTQQEDSAVYLCASSLTLPTDTQYFGPGTRLTVL.

Concerning this clone itself: The missing CDR3 end, 3 residues past where the read stops, is filled in from the germline J gene. V is TRBV19 and J is TRBJ1-5; D unclear. Looked up from germline, CDR1 is LNHDA and CDR2 is SQIVND (reference sequence). V was trimmed by 7 bases and J by 5 bases, leaving 15 bases between them. The CDR3 runs 14 residues. The CDR3 loop reads CASTPDWSDQPQHF. Partial CDR3 DNA: TGTGCCAGTACCCCCGACTGGTCCGATCAGCCC. The entire variable domain, with the rest obtained from reference TRBV19 and TRBJ1-5, is as follows: DGGITQSPKYLFRKEGQNVTLSCEQNLNHDAMYWYRQDPGQGLRLIYYSQIVNDFQKGDIAEGYSVSREKKESFPLTVTSAQKNPTAFYLCASTPDWSDQPQHFGDGTRLSIL.

This clone was observed a few times. From the germline J gene comes the end of the CDR3, since the read stops 3 residues before it. This chain uses TRBV30 with TRBJ1-5, with 7 bases that match TRBD1. Germline loops: CDR1 GTSNPN, CDR2 SVGIG (reference sequence). The CDR3 loop spans 16 amino acids. The J segment lost 5 bases and the V segment lost 4 bases, leaving 14 bases of the junction unmatched. This CDR3 is CAWTRGQPFLDQPQHF. The DNA read from the CDR3 is TGTGCCTGGACGAGGGGACAGCCTTTTTTAGATCAGCCC. Supplemented by reference TRBV30 and TRBJ1-5, the full variable domain reads SQTIHQWPATLVQPVGSPLSLECTVEGTSNPNLYWYRQAAGRGLQLLFYSVGIGQISSEVPQNLSASRPQDRQFILSSKKLLLSDSGFYLCAWTRGQPFLDQPQHFGDGTRLSIL.

Notes on this clone: The read stops 3 residues short of the end of the CDR3; the missing end is completed from the germline J gene. This chain uses TRBV18 with TRBJ2-7; weak D call: TRBD1 (6 bases). Germline CDR1 reads KGHSH; CDR2 reads LQKENI. Trimming removed 1 base at V and 2 bases at J, with 21 bases between. The CDR3 has 18 amino acids. The DNA read from the CDR3 is TGTGCCAGCTCACCACAGACAGGCGGAGGCCACCGGACCTACGAG. It specifies CASSPQTGGGHRTYE. The whole CDR3 protein reads CASSPQTGGGHRTYEQYF. The whole variable domain, remainder taken from reference TRBV18 and TRBJ2-7, is NAGVMQNPRHLVRRRGQEARLRCSPMKGHSHVYWYRQLPEEGLKFMVYLQKENIIDESGMPKERFSAEFPKEGPSILRIQQVVRGDSAAYFCASSPQTGGGHRTYEQYFGPGTRLTVT.

On this clone itself: The CDR3 end lies 3 residues beyond the end of the read and is filled in from the germline J gene. The chain is built from TRBV19 and TRBJ2-3, with D possibly matching TRBD1 (5 bases). V gave up 4 bases and J gave up 3 bases, with 11 bases separating them. The CDR3 consists of 14 residues. Germline-derived CDR1 and CDR2 are LNHDA and SQIVND (reference sequence). This CDR3 reads CASSRVRVTDTQYF. Incomplete CDR3 DNA: TGTGCCAGTAGTAGGGTCAGGGTAACAGATACG.

As concerns this clone: One end of the junction does not line up with germline, which may come from a read error. The read falls 3 residues short of the CDR3 end, and the missing part is taken from the germline J gene. The chain combines TRBV7-9 with TRBJ1-1; D remains unclear. The CDR3 consists of 13 residues. CDR1 and CDR2 (germline): SEHNR, FQNEAQ (reference sequence). The CDR3 DNA, read in part, is TGTTCCAGCAGTTCGACGGGGAACACTGAA. Translation: CSSSSTGNTE. The full CDR3 protein is CSSSSTGNTEAFF.

As concerns this clone: The read is 3 residues too short to cover the CDR3 end, so that end is filled in from the germline J gene. The gene calls are TRBV19 and TRBJ2-3; 8 bases fit TRBD2. CDR3 length: 16 amino acids. The germline V gene has CDR1 LNHDA and CDR2 SQIVND (reference sequence). J was trimmed by 0 bases and V by 1 base; bases with no gene match: 3. The DNA read from the CDR3 is TGTGCCAGTAGTATAGGGCCTAGCGGGAGCACAGATACG. It codes for CASSIGPSGSTDT. The whole CDR3 protein reads CASSIGPSGSTDTQYF.